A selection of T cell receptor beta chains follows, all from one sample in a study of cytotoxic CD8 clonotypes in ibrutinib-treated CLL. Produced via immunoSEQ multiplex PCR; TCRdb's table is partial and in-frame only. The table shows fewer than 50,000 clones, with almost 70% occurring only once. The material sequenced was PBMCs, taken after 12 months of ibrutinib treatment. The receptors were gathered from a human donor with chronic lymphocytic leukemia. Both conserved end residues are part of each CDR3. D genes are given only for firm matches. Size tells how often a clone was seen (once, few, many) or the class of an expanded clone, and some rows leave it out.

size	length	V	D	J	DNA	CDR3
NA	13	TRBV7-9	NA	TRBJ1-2	TGTGCCAGCAGCTTAGAGGGAGGGGGAGGCTACACCTTC	CASSLEGGGGYTF
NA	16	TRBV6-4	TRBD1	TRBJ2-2	TGTGCCAGCACCCAGGACAGGGGGCGCGGCACCGGGGAGCTGTTTTTT	CASTQDRGRGTGELFF
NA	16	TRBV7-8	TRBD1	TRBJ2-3	TGTGCCAGCAGCTTACGAGACAGGGGTTTGACAGATACGCAGTATTTT	CASSLRDRGLTDTQYF
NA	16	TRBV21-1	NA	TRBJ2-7	TGTGCCAGCAGCAAAGGCAGGGGCCTCAGCTCCTACGAGCAGTACTTC	CASSKGRGLSSYEQYF
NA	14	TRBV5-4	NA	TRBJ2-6	TGTGCCAGCAGCTTTGACTCTGGGGCCAACGTCCTGACTTTC	CASSFDSGANVLTF
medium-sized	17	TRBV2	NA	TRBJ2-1	TGTGCCAGCAGTGAAGTAACCAGGCTAAGCTCCTACAATGAGCAGTTCTTC	CASSEVTRLSSYNEQFF
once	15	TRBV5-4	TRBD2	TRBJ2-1	TGTGCCAGCAGCCTAGGTAGCGGGATCGGGAATGAGCAGTTCTTC	CASSLGSGIGNEQFF
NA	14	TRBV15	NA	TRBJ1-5	TGTGCCACCAGCGCTGGTGACAATAGAGCGCCCCAGCATTTT	CATSAGDNRAPQHF
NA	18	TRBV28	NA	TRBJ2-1	TGTGCCAGCAGTTTAGGAGTTTTCGCAGGTCTTTACAGCAATGAGCAGTTCTTC	CASSLGVFAGLYSNEQFF
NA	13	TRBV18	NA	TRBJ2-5	TGTGCCAGCTCACCACCTTCCGGAGAGACCCAGTACTTC	CASSPPSGETQYF
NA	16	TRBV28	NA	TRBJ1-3	TGTGCCAGCAGTAACAATCCGCAGCTAACTGGAAACACCATATATTTT	CASSNNPQLTGNTIYF
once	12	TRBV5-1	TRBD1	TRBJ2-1	TGCGCCAGCAGCGGACAGGGGCTTTCGGAGTTCTTC	CASSGQGLSEFF
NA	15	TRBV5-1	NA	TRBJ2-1	TGCGCCAGCGGGGGCCGGACAGCCGGTAACAATGAGCAGTTCTTC	CASGGRTAGNNEQFF
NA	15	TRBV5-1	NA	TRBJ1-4	TGCGCCAGCCAGAGACAGGCGGGAAGAAATGAAAAACTGTTTTTT	CASQRQAGRNEKLFF
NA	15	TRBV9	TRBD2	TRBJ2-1	TGTGCCAGCAGGACTAGCGGGATTGAGGGAGGGGAGCAGTTCTTC	CASRTSGIEGGEQFF
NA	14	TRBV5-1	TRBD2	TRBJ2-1	TGCGCCAGCAGCTTGGCGCGGGAGTTTAATGAGCAGTTCTTC	CASSLAREFNEQFF
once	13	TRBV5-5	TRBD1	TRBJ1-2	TGTGCCAGCAGCAGCAGGGGGGAAGCTGGCTACACCTTC	CASSSRGEAGYTF
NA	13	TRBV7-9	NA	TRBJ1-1	TGTGCCAGCAGCGACGGCAGGGCCACTGAAGCTTTCTTT	CASSDGRATEAFF
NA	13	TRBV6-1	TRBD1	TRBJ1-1	TGTGCCAGCAGAGGACAGGGGGCCACTGAAGCTTTCTTT	CASRGQGATEAFF
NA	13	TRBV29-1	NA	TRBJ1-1	TGCAGCGTTGAGGTCTCAGCGAACACTGAAGCTTTCTTT	CSVEVSANTEAFF
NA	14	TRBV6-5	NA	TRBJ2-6	TGTGCCAGCAGCGAACTAGGAGGGGCCAACGTCCTGACTTTC	CASSELGGANVLTF
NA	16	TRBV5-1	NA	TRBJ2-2	TGCGCCAGCAGCAGGGGGTCCTCAATGGGTACCGGGGAGCTGTTTTTT	CASSRGSSMGTGELFF
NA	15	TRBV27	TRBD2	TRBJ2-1	TGTGCCAGCAGTTTAGCACCGGGACTAGCGAATGAGCAGTTCTTC	CASSLAPGLANEQFF
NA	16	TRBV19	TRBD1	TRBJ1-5	TGTGCCAGTTCGACAGGGGGCGGGAATTTGGGTCAGCCCCAGCATTTT	CASSTGGGNLGQPQHF
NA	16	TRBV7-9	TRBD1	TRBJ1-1	TGTGCCAGCAGCCTTCGAGGGGGCAGTTTGAACACTGAAGCTTTCTTT	CASSLRGGSLNTEAFF
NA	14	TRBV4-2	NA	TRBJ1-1	TGTGCCAGCAGCTTGTCGGGCAGGAACACTGAAGCTTTCTTT	CASSLSGRNTEAFF
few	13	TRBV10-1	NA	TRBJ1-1	TGCGCCAGCAGTCACAGGACCGGCACTGAAGCTTTCTTT	CASSHRTGTEAFF
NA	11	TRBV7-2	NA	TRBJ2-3	TGTGCCAGCGGCCAGACAGATACGCAGTATTTT	CASGQTDTQYF
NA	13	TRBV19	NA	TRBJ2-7	TGTGCCAGTAGTACCATCCCCGGGTTCGAGCAGTACTTC	CASSTIPGFEQYF
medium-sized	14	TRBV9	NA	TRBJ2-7	TGTGCCAGCAGCGTAGCGGGGACCTGGGACGAGCAGTACTTC	CASSVAGTWDEQYF
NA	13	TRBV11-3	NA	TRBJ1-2	TGTGCCAGCCACAGACAGCTTAACTATGGCTACACCTTC	CASHRQLNYGYTF
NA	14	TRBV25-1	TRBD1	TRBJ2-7	TGTGCCAGCAGTCAGCCGGGACAGGGTTACGAGCAGTACTTC	CASSQPGQGYEQYF
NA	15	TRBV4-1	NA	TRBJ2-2	TGCGCCAGCAGCCAAGTGGCAGCCCGCACCGGGGAGCTGTTTTTT	CASSQVAARTGELFF
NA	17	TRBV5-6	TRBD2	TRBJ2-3	TGTGCCAGCAGCTCAATAGGACTAGCGGGAGGCACAGATACGCAGTATTTT	CASSSIGLAGGTDTQYF
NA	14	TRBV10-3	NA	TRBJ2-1	TGTGCCATCAAGTTGGGGGGTCCCTCCAATGAGCAGTTCTTC	CAIKLGGPSNEQFF
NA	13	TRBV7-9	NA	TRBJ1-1	TGTGCCAGCAGCTTAGAGGAGAACACTGAAGCTTTCTTT	CASSLEENTEAFF
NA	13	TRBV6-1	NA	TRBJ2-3	TGTGCCAGCAGTGGTAGCGGCACAGATACGCAGTATTTT	CASSGSGTDTQYF
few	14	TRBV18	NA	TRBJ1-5	TGTGCCAGCTCCCCCGTGAGGCAAGGTCAGCCCCAGCATTTT	CASSPVRQGQPQHF
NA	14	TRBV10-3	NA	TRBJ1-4	TGTGCCATCAGTGAGTCGTTCGGGGGAGAAAAACTGTTTTTT	CAISESFGGEKLFF
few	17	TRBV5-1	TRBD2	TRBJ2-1	TGCGCCAGCAGCTTGGGGGCTAGCGGGAGGATCGTTCATGAGCAGTTCTTC	CASSLGASGRIVHEQFF
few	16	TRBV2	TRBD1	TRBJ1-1	TGTGCCAGCAGCACCGGGACAGGGAGAGTGGGAACTGAAGCTTTCTTT	CASSTGTGRVGTEAFF
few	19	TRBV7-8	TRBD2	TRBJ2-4	TGTGCCAGCAGCTTAGCGCGACTAGCGGGAGGGCCGGGCAAAAACATTCAGTACTTC	CASSLARLAGGPGKNIQYF
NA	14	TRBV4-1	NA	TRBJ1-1	TGCGCCAGCAGGCGCGTCCAGGGGAACACTGAAGCTTTCTTT	CASRRVQGNTEAFF
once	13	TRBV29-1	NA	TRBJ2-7	TGCAGCGTGGCCCGGTACGGAGACTACGAGCAGTACTTC	CSVARYGDYEQYF
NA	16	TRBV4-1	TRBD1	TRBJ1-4	TGCGCCAGCAGCCAAGATAGGGGACAGGGGCTCGAAAAACTGTTTTTT	CASSQDRGQGLEKLFF
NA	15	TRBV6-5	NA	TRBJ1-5	TGTGCCAGCAGGCCCACAGGGTCTAACAATCAGCCCCAGCATTTT	CASRPTGSNNQPQHF
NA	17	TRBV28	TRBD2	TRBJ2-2	TGTGCCAGCAGTCGCCACCGGACTAGCGGGAACACCGGGGAGCTGTTTTTT	CASSRHRTSGNTGELFF
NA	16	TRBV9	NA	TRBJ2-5	TGTGCCAGCAGCCCAGGGGCGGCTAGCGTCGGGGAGACCCAGTACTTC	CASSPGAASVGETQYF
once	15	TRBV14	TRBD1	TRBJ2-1	TGTGCCAGCAGCCAACCCAGGGGGCGGCACAATGAGCAGTTCTTC	CASSQPRGRHNEQFF
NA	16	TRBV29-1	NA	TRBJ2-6	TGCAGCGTTGAGACGGATGTTCACTCTGGGGCCAACGTCCTGACTTTC	CSVETDVHSGANVLTF